This T cell receptor (beta chain) is drawn from a study of cytotoxic CD8 clonotypes in ibrutinib-treated CLL. Background on the study: Partial response was seen in 25 or so patients and complete response in 2; after median roughly 66 months, approximately 14 stayed remitted, about 12 progressed. Samples showed on average approximately 260,000 productive templates and 80,000 to 100,000 productive rearrangements. Overall study results and limits: Lymph node repertoires were not studied, and sampling times were unmatched.

Turning to this clone: Its antigen is undetermined.

V was cut by 5 bases and J by 12 bases, with 17 bases left in between. Germline CDR1 MNHEY, CDR2 SVGAGI. The CDR3 extends over 12 amino acids. Libraries were prepared by immunoSEQ multiplex PCR; TCRdb keeps only in-frame clonotypes and omits some of them. Of roughly 30,000 clones listed, 60% to 85% are singletons. The chain couples TRBV6-5 to TRBJ2-7; unclear D gene. The origin of this receptor is a human donor with chronic lymphocytic leukemia. The source was PBMCs, collected after 36 months of ibrutinib treatment. CDR3 coding DNA: TGTGCCAGCAGTCCTTTTTCCGTCGTTCCGTACTTC. Translated: CASSPFSVVPYF.